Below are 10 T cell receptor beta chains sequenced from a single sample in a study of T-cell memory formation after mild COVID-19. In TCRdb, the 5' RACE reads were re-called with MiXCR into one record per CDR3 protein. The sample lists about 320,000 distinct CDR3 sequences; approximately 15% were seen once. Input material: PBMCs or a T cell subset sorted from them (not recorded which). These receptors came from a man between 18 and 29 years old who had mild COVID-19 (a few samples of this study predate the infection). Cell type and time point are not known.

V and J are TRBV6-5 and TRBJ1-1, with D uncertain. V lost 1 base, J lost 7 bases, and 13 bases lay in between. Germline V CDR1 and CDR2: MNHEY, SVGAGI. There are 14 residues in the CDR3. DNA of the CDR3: TGTGCCAGCAGTTACTACATCGACCGGGATGAAGCTTTCTTT. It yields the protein CASSYYIDRDEAFF.

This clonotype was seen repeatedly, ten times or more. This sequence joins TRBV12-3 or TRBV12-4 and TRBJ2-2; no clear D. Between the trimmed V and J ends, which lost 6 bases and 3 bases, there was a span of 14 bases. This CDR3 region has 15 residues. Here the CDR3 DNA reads TGTGCCAGCAGCAACTTCTTTTCAGACACCGGGGAGCTGTTTTTT. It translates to CASSNFFSDTGELFF.

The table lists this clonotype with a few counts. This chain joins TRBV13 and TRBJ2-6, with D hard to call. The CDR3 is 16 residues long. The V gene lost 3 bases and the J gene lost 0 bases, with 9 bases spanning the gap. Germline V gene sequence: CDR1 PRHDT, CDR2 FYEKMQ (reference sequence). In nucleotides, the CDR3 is TGTGCCAGCAGCTTTGAAACTACCTCTGGGGCCAACGTCCTGACTTTC. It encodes CASSFETTSGANVLTF.

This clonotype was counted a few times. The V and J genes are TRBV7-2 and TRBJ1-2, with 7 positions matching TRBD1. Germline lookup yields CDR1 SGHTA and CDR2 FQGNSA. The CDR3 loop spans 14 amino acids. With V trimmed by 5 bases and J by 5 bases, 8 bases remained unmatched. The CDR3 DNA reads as TGTGCCAGCAGCCCCGACAGGGTAGTGTATGGCTACACCTTC. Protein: CASSPDRVVYGYTF.

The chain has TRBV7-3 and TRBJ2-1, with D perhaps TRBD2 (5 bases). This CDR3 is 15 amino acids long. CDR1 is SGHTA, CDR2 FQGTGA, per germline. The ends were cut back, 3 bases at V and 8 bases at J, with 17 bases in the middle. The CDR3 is CASSFRLSGFDEQFF. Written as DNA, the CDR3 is TGTGCCAGCAGCTTTCGTCTTTCGGGGTTCGATGAGCAGTTCTTC.

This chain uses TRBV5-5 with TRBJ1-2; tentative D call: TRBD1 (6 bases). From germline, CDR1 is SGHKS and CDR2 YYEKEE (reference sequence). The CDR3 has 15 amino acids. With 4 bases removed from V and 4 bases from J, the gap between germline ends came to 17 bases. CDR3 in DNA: TGTGCCAGCAGCCCCTATTACAGGGAAGGCTATGGCTACACCTTC. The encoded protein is CASSPYYREGYGYTF.

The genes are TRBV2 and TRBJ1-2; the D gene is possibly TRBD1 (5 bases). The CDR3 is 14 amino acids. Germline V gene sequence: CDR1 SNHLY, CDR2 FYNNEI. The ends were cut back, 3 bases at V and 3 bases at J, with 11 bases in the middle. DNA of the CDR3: TGTGCCAGCAGTGAGTCTCAGGGATACTATGGCTACACCTTC. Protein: CASSESQGYYGYTF.

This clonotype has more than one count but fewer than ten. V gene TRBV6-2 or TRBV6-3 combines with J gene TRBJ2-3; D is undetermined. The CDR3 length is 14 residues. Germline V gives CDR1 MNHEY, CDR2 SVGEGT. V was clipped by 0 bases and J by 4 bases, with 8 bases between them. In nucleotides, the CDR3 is TGTGCCAGCAGTTACTCGGGTGGCTCAGATACGCAGTATTTT. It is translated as CASSYSGGSDTQYF.

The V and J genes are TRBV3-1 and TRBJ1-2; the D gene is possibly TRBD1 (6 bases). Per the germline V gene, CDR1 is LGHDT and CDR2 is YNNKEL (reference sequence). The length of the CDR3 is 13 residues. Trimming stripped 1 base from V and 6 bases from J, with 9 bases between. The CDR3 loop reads CASSQGRGNGYTF. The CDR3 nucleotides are TGTGCCAGCAGCCAAGGCAGGGGAAATGGCTACACCTTC.

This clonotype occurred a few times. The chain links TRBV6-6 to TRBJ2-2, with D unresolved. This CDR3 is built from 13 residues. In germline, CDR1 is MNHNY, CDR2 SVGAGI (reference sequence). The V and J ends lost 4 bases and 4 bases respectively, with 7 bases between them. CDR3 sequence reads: CASSSHITGELFF. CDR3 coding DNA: TGTGCCAGCAGTTCCCACATCACCGGGGAGCTGTTTTTT.